One TCR beta chain is described in this entry. The antigen is undetermined. The ends lost 6 bases at V and 4 bases at J; junction bases unmatched: 8. Germline values: CDR1 MDHEN, CDR2 SYDVKM. The CDR3 is made up of 15 amino acids. The entry originates in a study of T cell responses to AZD1222 COVID-19 vaccine. Using immunoSEQ multiplex PCR, the repertoire was profiled, and TCRdb retains in-frame clones only, with some absent. The sample comprises around 80,000 clones, over 75% of which are singletons, and under 13% rests with the top ten. Study-wide findings and caveats: None of the repertoires were sampled until the peak T cell response had passed. Mostly white British, mostly female donors; authors suggested clonal diversity may be underestimated. Reportedly, close to half of spike-specific TCRs are directed against unmutated variant regions. Only a handful of AZD1222 recipients tested seropositive at baseline.

The sample here was peripheral blood, taken on day 0 of AZD1222 vaccination. This TCR was recovered from an adult in good health. The chain employs TRBV28 and TRBJ2-7; 11 bases line up with TRBD1. CDR3 residues: CASRPSDRGRYEQYF. The CDR3 nucleotides are TGTGCCAGCAGGCCATCGGACAGGGGGCGGTACGAGCAGTACTTC.